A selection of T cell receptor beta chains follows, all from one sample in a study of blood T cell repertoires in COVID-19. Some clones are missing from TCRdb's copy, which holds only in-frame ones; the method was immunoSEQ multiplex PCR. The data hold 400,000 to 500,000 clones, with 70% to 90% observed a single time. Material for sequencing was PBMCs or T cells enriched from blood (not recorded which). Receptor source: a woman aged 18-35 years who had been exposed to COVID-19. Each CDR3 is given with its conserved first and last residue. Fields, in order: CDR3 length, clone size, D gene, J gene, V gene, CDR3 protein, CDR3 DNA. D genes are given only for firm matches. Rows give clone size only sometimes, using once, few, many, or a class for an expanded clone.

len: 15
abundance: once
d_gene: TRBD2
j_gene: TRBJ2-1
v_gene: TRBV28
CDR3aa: CASSLRRLAGGQQFF
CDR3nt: TGTGCCAGCAGTTTAAGGAGACTAGCGGGGGGTCAGCAGTTCTTC

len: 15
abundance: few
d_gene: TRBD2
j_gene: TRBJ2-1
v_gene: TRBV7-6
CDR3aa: CASIAGAGDYNEQFF
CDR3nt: TGTGCCAGCATCGCGGGAGCGGGGGACTACAATGAGCAGTTCTTC

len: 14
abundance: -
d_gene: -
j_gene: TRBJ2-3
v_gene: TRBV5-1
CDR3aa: CASSLNFLADTQYF
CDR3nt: TGCGCCAGCAGCTTGAACTTCTTGGCAGATACGCAGTATTTT

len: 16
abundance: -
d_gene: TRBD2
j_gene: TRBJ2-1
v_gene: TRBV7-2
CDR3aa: CASSLAAGGTYNEQFF
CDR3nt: TGTGCCAGCAGCTTAGCCGCGGGAGGTACCTACAATGAGCAGTTCTTC

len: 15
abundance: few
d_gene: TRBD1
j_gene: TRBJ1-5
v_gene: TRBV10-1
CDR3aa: CASRSGTGGNQPQHF
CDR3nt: TGCGCCAGCAGGTCCGGGACAGGAGGCAATCAGCCCCAGCATTTT

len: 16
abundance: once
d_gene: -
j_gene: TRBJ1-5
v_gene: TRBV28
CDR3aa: CASSLYRTVVNQPQHF
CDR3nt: TGTGCCAGCAGTTTATATCGGACAGTAGTTAATCAGCCCCAGCATTTT

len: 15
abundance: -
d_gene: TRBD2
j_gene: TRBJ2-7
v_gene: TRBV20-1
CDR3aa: CSASTLAGPSYEQYF
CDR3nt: TGCAGTGCTAGTACCCTAGCGGGTCCATCCTACGAGCAGTACTTC

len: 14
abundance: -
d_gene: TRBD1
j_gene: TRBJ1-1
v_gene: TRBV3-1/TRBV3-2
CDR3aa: CASSQRTGRTEAFF
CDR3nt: TGTGCCAGCAGCCAAAGGACAGGTCGCACTGAAGCTTTCTTT

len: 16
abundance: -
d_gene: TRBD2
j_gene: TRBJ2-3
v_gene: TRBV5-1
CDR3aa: CASSLRLASGTDTQYF
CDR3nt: TGCGCCAGCAGCTTGAGACTAGCTTCGGGCACAGATACGCAGTATTTT

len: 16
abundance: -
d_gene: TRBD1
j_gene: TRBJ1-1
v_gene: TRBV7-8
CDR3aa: CASSLRGDRGNTEAFF
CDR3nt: TGTGCCAGCAGCTTACGGGGCGACAGGGGGAACACTGAAGCTTTCTTT

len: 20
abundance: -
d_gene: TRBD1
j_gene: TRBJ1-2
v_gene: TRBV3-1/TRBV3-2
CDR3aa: CASSQGGYRDREGNDYGYTF
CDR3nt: TGTGCCAGCAGCCAAGGCGGTTACCGGGACAGGGAGGGTAACGACTATGGCTACACCTTC

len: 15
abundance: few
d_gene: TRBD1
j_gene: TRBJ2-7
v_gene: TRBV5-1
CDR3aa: CASSLEGQGSYEQYF
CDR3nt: TGCGCCAGCAGCTTGGAAGGACAGGGGTCCTACGAGCAGTACTTC

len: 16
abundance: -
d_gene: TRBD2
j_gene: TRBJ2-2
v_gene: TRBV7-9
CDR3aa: CASSFSVSGSTGELFF
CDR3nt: TGTGCCAGCAGCTTTTCCGTTAGCGGGAGCACCGGGGAGCTGTTTTTT